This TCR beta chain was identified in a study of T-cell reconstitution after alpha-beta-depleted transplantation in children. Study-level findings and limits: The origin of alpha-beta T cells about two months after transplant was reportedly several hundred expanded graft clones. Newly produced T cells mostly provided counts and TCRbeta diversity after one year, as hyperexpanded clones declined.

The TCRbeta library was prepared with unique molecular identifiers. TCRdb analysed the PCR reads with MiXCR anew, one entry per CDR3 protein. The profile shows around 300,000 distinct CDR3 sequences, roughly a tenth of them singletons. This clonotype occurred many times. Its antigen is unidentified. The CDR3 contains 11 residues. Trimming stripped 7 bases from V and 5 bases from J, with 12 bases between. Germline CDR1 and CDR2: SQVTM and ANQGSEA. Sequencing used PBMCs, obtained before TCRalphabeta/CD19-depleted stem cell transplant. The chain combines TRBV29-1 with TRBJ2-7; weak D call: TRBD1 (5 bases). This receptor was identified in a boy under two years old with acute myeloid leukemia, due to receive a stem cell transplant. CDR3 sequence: CSGDRGNEQYF. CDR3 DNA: TGCAGCGGGGATAGGGGTAACGAGCAGTACTTC.